A single sample gave rise to the 28 T cell receptor beta chains below, sequenced in a study of shared clonotypes between healthy human individuals (dated by TCRdb to the early 2020s). Receptors were amplified or captured by the immunoSEQ multiplex PCR assay. TCRdb took over this immuneACCESS table, retaining in-frame rearrangements with V and J assigned. Such tables are incomplete; in checked studies, under half of the missing clones stem from an unresolved V gene, and the remainder is unexplained. The sample includes hundreds of thousands of clones, with around 96% observed a single time. Jointly, the top ten make up roughly 0.06% of the sample. The sample comprised naive CD4+ T cells sorted from blood. Reading the label with the study, this specimen's cell subset or site is: CD45RA+ positively selected. These receptors came from a woman aged 25 to 39 in good health.

The chain links TRBV14 to TRBJ1-1, with D uncertain. This CDR3 has 13 amino acids. V was trimmed by 3 bases and J by 4 bases, leaving 9 bases between them. CDR1 is SGHDN, CDR2 FVKESK, per germline. The DNA for the CDR3 is TGTGCCAGCAGCCAGGTTTTTAGCACTGAAGCTTTCTTT. This sequence encodes CASSQVFSTEAFF.

The rearrangement links TRBV14 to TRBJ1-2; no clear D gene. The ends were cut back, 1 base at V and 7 bases at J, with 16 bases in the middle. Per the germline V gene, CDR1 is SGHDN and CDR2 is FVKESK. The CDR3 extends over 15 amino acids. This CDR3 reads CASSQGGTGYVGYTF. The DNA of the CDR3 is TGTGCCAGCAGCCAAGGGGGAACGGGGTATGTTGGCTACACCTTC. The full variable domain, its missing parts supplied by reference TRBV14 and TRBJ1-2, is EAGVTQFPSHSVIEKGQTVTLRCDPISGHDNLYWYRRVMGKEIKFLLHFVKESKQDESGMPNNRFLAERTGGTYSTLKVQPAELEDSGVYFCASSQGGTGYVGYTFGSGTRLTVV.

Concerning this clone: At one boundary the junction diverges from the germline segment, which might be a read error. V usage is TRBV29-1 and J usage is TRBJ2-7; 9 bases are a match to TRBD1. Germline CDR1 and CDR2: SQVTM and ANQGSEA. The CDR3 spans 14 residues. The CDR3 DNA sequence: TGCAGCGTGGAAGGGACAGGGAGCTCCTACGAGCAGTACTTC. Translation: CSVEGTGSSYEQYF.

J is TRBJ1-1 and V is TRBV7-3, with 8 bases matching TRBD1. Germline CDR1 SGHTA, CDR2 FQGTGA. This CDR3 region has 14 residues. Germline trimming cut 6 bases from V and 4 bases from J; bases unmatched to any gene: 7. The CDR3 loop reads CASREHRGSTEAFF. The DNA of the CDR3 is TGTGCCAGCAGGGAGCACAGGGGGAGCACTGAAGCTTTCTTT.

The chain joins TRBV28 to TRBJ2-4; a possible D gene is TRBD1 (5 bases). Germline loops: CDR1 MDHEN, CDR2 SYDVKM. This CDR3 is 15 amino acids long. V shed 6 bases and J shed 4 bases, with 16 bases lying between them. The CDR3 DNA reads as TGTGCCAGCAGCGAGAGAAGGGGTCGTAAAAACATTCAGTACTTC. Its translation is CASSERRGRKNIQYF.

V usage is TRBV29-1 and J usage is TRBJ2-7; 10 bases line up with TRBD1. The length of the CDR3 is 12 residues. The J segment lost 7 bases and the V segment lost 7 bases, leaving 7 bases of the junction unmatched. Looked up from germline, CDR1 is SQVTM and CDR2 is ANQGSEA. The DNA of the CDR3 is TGCAGCGCCCGGGACAGGGGCCTGGAGCAGTACTTC. It codes for CSARDRGLEQYF.

The V and J genes are TRBV28 and TRBJ1-2, with D maybe TRBD1 (5 bases). The V end was cut by 6 bases, the J end by 5 bases, with 13 bases between. This CDR3 is built from 13 residues. Per the germline V gene, CDR1 is MDHEN and CDR2 is SYDVKM. CDR3 sequence (DNA): TGTGCCAGCAGACAGACAGCCATTTATGGCTACACCTTC. Translating gives CASRQTAIYGYTF.

The chain uses TRBV6-5 and TRBJ1-1, with TRBD1 matching over 8 bases. V shed 6 bases, J shed 0 bases, and the junction held 0 bases outside the gene matches. The CDR3 extends over 13 amino acids. Germline V gene sequence: CDR1 MNHEY, CDR2 SVGAGI. Here the CDR3 DNA reads TGTGCCAGCAGGGACAGGGTGAACACTGAAGCTTTCTTT. Translating gives CASRDRVNTEAFF.

The rearrangement joins TRBV19 to TRBJ2-5; D perhaps matches TRBD1 (6 bases). The CDR3 is 13 amino acids. CDR1 is LNHDA and CDR2 is SQIVND in the germline V gene (reference sequence). With 11 bases removed from V and 3 bases from J, the gap between germline ends came to 16 bases. The CDR3 here is CASSPGVEETQYF. The CDR3 coding sequence is TGTGCCTCCTCTCCAGGGGTAGAAGAGACCCAGTACTTC.

The CDR3 DNA reads TGCGCCAGCAGTTCCACAGGACTATTTGGTGAGCAGTTCTTC. It specifies CASSSTGLFGEQFF. This chain joins TRBV10-2 and TRBJ2-1, with D perhaps matching TRBD2 (6 bases). Germline V gene lookup returns CDR1 WSHSY and CDR2 SAAADI. CDR3 length: 14 residues. The V end lost 5 bases, the J end lost 9 bases, and 17 bases lay between the germline ends.

The CDR3 loop reads CASSQTGPYNEQFF. The DNA of the CDR3 is TGTGCCAGCAGCCAAACCGGGCCTTACAATGAGCAGTTCTTC. The rearrangement links TRBV7-9 to TRBJ2-1; D not certain. The CDR3 is 14 amino acids. The V end lost 5 bases, the J end lost 4 bases, and 12 bases lay between the germline ends. The germline gives CDR1 SEHNR, CDR2 FQNEAQ (reference sequence).

This rearrangement joins TRBV11-2 to TRBJ2-3, with unresolved D. The CDR3 consists of 13 residues. The V gene lost 5 bases and the J gene lost 5 bases, with 11 bases spanning the gap. The germline V gene encodes CDR1 SGHAT and CDR2 FQNNGV. The CDR3 loop is CASSPVVVDTQYF. CDR3 DNA sequence: TGTGCCAGCAGCCCAGTTGTGGTAGATACGCAGTATTTT.

This chain uses TRBV4-2 with TRBJ2-5; TRBD2 agrees at 7 bases. This CDR3 has 14 residues. The V gene end was trimmed by 3 bases and the J gene end by 5 bases; junction bases not matched to a gene: 6. CDR1 is LGHNA, CDR2 YNFKEQ, per germline. The CDR3 DNA sequence: TGTGCCAGCAGCCAGGCGGACGGGGGGGAGACCCAGTACTTC. As protein: CASSQADGGETQYF.

The chain joins TRBV7-9 to TRBJ2-7; 8 positions match TRBD2. This CDR3 comprises 15 residues. The V segment lost 5 bases and the J segment 2 bases; nucleotides outside the gene matches: 8. CDR1 and CDR2 from the germline V gene are SEHNR and FQNEAQ (reference sequence). The CDR3 region has the DNA TGTGCCAGCAGCCCGGGCGGGACTAGAACCTACGAGCAGTACTTC. Protein sequence: CASSPGGTRTYEQYF.

On this clone: The sample carries other DNA sequences with the same CDR3. The rearrangement uses TRBV5-1 and TRBJ2-5; D perhaps matches TRBD2 (6 bases). CDR3 length: 15 amino acids. V lost 0 bases to trimming and J lost 1 base, with 10 bases between them. Per the germline V gene, CDR1 is SGHRS and CDR2 is YFSETQ. The DNA of the CDR3 is TGCGCCAGCAGCTTGGGGGTAGCGGTCCAAGAGACCCAGTACTTC. Translated: CASSLGVAVQETQYF.

The V and J genes are TRBV19 and TRBJ1-2, with 7 bases aligning to TRBD1. Trimming took 8 bases from V and 3 from J; bases not matched to a gene: 6. CDR3 length: 13 residues. Germline CDR1 reads LNHDA; CDR2 reads SQIVND (reference sequence). The chain's CDR3 is CASVRQGDYGYTF. The CDR3 DNA sequence: TGTGCCAGTGTGAGACAGGGCGACTATGGCTACACCTTC.

The rearrangement uses TRBV7-3 and TRBJ1-6; D remains unclear. V lost 0 bases, J lost 7 bases, and 4 bases lay in between. Germline V lookup: CDR1 SGHTA, CDR2 FQGTGA. The CDR3 extends over 13 amino acids. CDR3 coding DNA: TGTGCCAGCAGCTTAACTCAGAATTCACCCCTCCACTTT. It translates to CASSLTQNSPLHF.

The chain has TRBV6-5 and TRBJ2-3; weak D call: TRBD1 (7 bases). Germline V lookup: CDR1 MNHEY, CDR2 SVGAGI. The CDR3 covers 16 residues. Between the trimmed V and J ends, which lost 3 bases and 0 bases, there was a span of 13 bases. CDR3 amino acids: CASSYGGGSSTDTQYF. CDR3 nucleotides: TGTGCCAGCAGTTATGGAGGGGGCTCAAGCACAGATACGCAGTATTTT.

The V and J genes are TRBV10-3 and TRBJ2-7; D assignment may be TRBD1 or TRBD2 (5 bases each). CDR1 is ENHRY, CDR2 SYGVKD, per germline. CDR3 length equals 13 residues. V was trimmed by 6 bases and J by 3 bases, leaving 12 bases between them. CDR3 nucleotide sequence: TGTGCCATCAGAACCGGGGCGAGCTACGAGCAGTACTTC. Translating gives CAIRTGASYEQYF.

V and J are TRBV6-6 and TRBJ1-1, with 9 bases matching TRBD1. Germline assignment: CDR1 MNHNY and CDR2 SVGAGI (reference sequence). The CDR3 runs to 14 residues. J gave up 4 bases and V 7 bases, and 7 bases lay outside the gene matches. The DNA for the CDR3 is TGTGCCAGCAACCGGGACAGGGAGGGCACTGAAGCTTTCTTT. Encoded protein: CASNRDREGTEAFF.

This clone was found once. The chain joins TRBV14 to TRBJ2-1; D gene uncertain. Germline CDR1 and CDR2: SGHDN and FVKESK. With 4 bases removed from V and 5 bases from J, the gap between germline ends came to 6 bases. CDR3 length: 12 residues. In DNA, the CDR3 is TGTGCCAGCAGCCGTTCCCACAATGAGCAGTTCTTC. Translating gives CASSRSHNEQFF.

For this clone: The same CDR3 also results from other DNA sequences found in this sample. The chain couples TRBV5-1 to TRBJ2-7; TRBD1 agrees at 7 bases. The CDR3 consists of 13 residues. Unmatched junction bases numbered 3, after V lost 2 bases and J lost 4 bases. Germline CDR1 is SGHRS and CDR2 is YFSETQ. The CDR3 loop reads CASSLTGEYEQYF. The CDR3 bases are TGCGCCAGCAGCTTAACAGGGGAATACGAGCAGTACTTC. Complete variable domain (other parts from reference TRBV5-1 and TRBJ2-7): KAGVTQTPRYLIKTRGQQVTLSCSPISGHRSVSWYQQTPGQGLQFLFEYFSETQRNKGNFPGRFSGRQFSNSRSEMNVSTLELGDSALYLCASSLTGEYEQYFGPGTRLTVT.

The chain links TRBV28 to TRBJ1-5; 7 bases are shared with TRBD1. This CDR3 spans 13 amino acids. From germline, CDR1 is MDHEN and CDR2 SYDVKM. Trimming cost V 5 bases and J 6 bases; bases outside gene matches: 4. CDR3 sequence: CASSVRQGQPQHF. In DNA form, the CDR3 reads TGTGCCAGCAGTGTACGACAGGGTCAGCCCCAGCATTTT.

V usage is TRBV28 and J usage is TRBJ2-5; D is undetermined. The better agreement between TRBJ2-7 and the DNA end casts doubt on the J call. The CDR3 runs 14 residues. In germline, CDR1 is MDHEN, CDR2 SYDVKM. CDR3 bases: TGTGCCAGCAGTACACGGCCCCGCGGCTACGAGCAGTACTTC. Translation gives CASSTRPRGYEQYF.

The V call is TRBV11-2, the J call TRBJ2-5; 12 nucleotides match TRBD2. Per the germline V gene, CDR1 is SGHAT and CDR2 is FQNNGV. V was pared by 3 bases and J by 4 bases, with 6 bases of the junction left unmatched. This CDR3 has 16 amino acids. The CDR3 coding sequence is TGTGCCAGCAGCTTCCGACTAGCGGGAGTTTTAGAGACCCAGTACTTC. Its protein is CASSFRLAGVLETQYF.

On this clone itself: Other DNA sequences within the sample encode an identical CDR3. The chain has TRBV28 and TRBJ1-5, with D uncertain. V dropped 6 bases and J dropped 1 base, with 4 bases sitting between them. CDR1 and CDR2 (germline): MDHEN, SYDVKM. The CDR3 length is 12 residues. CDR3 nucleotides: TGTGCCAGCAGGATAAGCAATCAGCCCCAGCATTTT. Protein sequence: CASRISNQPQHF.

This clone was observed once. The chain is built from TRBV11-2 and TRBJ2-5, with D possibly TRBD2 on 6 matching bases. Germline assignment: CDR1 SGHAT and CDR2 FQNNGV. The CDR3 length is 14 residues. Trimming shortened V by 5 bases and J by 3 bases, and 13 bases separated the two germline ends. CDR3 region: CASSHGLTEETQYF. The CDR3 DNA reads TGTGCCAGCAGCCACGGACTAACCGAAGAGACCCAGTACTTC.

The chain has TRBV14 and TRBJ2-5; weak D call: TRBD1 (5 bases). The assigned J gene may be wrong: the sequence end matches TRBJ2-7 better. Germline CDR1 SGHDN, CDR2 FVKESK. The CDR3 contains 16 residues. The CDR3 loop is CASSQDRQGYSYEQYF. DNA of the CDR3: TGTGCCAGCAGCCAAGATCGCCAGGGCTATTCCTACGAGCAGTACTTC.